This record looks at one TCR beta chain sequence and its context. Data came from immunoSEQ multiplex PCR; TCRdb stores just in-frame clones and leaves some out. The sample consists of 120,000 to 150,000 clones, 80% to 90% of them appearing once. This entry comes from a study of blood T cell repertoires in COVID-19. Turning to the study itself: The origin of the acute and convalescent COVID-19 samples was the United States, Italy and Spain.

CDR1 SGDLS and CDR2 YYNGEE come from the germline V gene. V lost 4 bases and J 5 bases, leaving 16 bases between the germline ends. There are 14 residues in the CDR3. Sequencing was carried out using peripheral blood. The rearrangement links TRBV9 to TRBJ2-7; the D gene is possibly TRBD2 (6 bases). This clonotype originated in a human donor with acute or convalescent COVID-19. The donor label of this sample is uncertain. Here the CDR3 reads CASSFTGSPHEQYF. CDR3 bases: TGTGCCAGCAGCTTCACCGGGAGCCCCCACGAGCAGTACTTC.